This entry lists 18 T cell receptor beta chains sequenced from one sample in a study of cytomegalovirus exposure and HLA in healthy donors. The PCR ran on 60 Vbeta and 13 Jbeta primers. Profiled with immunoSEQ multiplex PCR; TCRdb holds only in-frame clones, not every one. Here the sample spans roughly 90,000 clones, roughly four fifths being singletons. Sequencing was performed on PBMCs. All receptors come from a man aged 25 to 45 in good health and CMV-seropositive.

CDR3 in amino acids: CASSPGLAEGTDTQYF. The CDR3 nucleotides are TGTGCCAGCAGCCCCGGACTAGCGGAAGGCACAGATACGCAGTATTTT. The V gene is TRBV7-6, the J gene TRBJ2-3; the match to TRBD2 covers 10 bases. Germline-derived CDR1 and CDR2 are SGHVS and FNYEAQ. This CDR3 has 16 amino acids. Losses at the gene ends were 5 bases for V and 1 base for J; bases not matched to a gene: 6.

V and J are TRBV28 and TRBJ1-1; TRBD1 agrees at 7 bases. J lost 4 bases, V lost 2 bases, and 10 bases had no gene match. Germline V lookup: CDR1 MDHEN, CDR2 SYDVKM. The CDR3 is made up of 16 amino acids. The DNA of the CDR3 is TGTGCCAGCAGTTTAGGGGGACAGCGGAGTCGCACTGAAGCTTTCTTT. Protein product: CASSLGGQRSRTEAFF.

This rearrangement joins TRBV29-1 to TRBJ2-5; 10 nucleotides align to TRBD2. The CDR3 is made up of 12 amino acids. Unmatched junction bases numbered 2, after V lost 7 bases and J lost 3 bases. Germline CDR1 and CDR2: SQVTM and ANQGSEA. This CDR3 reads CSAGTSEETQYF. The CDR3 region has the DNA TGCAGCGCTGGGACTAGCGAAGAGACCCAGTACTTC.

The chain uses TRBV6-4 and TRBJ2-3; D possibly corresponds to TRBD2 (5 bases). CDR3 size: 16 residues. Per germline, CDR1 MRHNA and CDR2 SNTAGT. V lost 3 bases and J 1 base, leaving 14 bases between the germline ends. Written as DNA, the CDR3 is TGTGCCAGCAGTGAAGCTGGCGGGTCAGGCACAGATACGCAGTATTTT. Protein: CASSEAGGSGTDTQYF.

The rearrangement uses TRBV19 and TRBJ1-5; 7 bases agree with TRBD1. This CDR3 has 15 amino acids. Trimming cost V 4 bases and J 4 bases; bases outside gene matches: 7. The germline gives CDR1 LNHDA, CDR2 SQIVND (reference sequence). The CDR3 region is CASSTTGTANQPQHF. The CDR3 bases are TGTGCCAGTAGTACCACCGGGACAGCAAATCAGCCCCAGCATTTT.

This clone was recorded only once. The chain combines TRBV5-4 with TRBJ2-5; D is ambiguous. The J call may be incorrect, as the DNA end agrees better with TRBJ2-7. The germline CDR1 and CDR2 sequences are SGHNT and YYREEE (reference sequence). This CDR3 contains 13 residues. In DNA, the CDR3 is TGTGCCAGCAGCTCGACTGCCTCCTACGAGCAGTACTTC. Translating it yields CASSSTASYEQYF.

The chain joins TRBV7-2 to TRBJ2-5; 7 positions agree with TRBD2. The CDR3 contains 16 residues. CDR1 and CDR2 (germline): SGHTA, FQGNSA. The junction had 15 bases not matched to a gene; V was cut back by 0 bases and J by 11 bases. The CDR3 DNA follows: TGTGCCAGCAGCTTAGCCGGTCGCGGGAGAGAGAGAGAGCAGTACTTC. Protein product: CASSLAGRGREREQYF. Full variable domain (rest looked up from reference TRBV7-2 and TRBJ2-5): GAGVSQSPSNKVTEKGKDVELRCDPISGHTALYWYRQSLGQGLEFLIYFQGNSAPDKSGLPSDRFSAERTGGSVSTLTIQRTQQEDSAVYLCASSLAGRGREREQYFGPGTRLLVL.

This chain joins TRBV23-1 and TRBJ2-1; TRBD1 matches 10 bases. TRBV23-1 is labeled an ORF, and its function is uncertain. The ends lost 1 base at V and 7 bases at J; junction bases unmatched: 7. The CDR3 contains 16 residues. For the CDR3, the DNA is TGCGCCAGCAGTCAATTGATGGGACAGGGGTTTAATGAGCAGTTCTTC. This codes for CASSQLMGQGFNEQFF.

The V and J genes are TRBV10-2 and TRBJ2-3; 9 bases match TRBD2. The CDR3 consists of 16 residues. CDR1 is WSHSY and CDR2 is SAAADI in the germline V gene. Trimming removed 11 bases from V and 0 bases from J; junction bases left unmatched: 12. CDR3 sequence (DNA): TGCGCCGTAGAGGGAGGAACTAGCGGGAGCACAGATACGCAGTATTTT. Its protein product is CAVEGGTSGSTDTQYF.

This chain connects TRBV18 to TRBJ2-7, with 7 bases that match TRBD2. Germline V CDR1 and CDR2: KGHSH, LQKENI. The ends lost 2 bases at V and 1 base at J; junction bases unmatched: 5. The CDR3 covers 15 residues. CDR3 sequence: CASSPGQGGSYEQYF. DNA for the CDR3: TGTGCCAGCTCACCAGGGCAGGGAGGGTCCTACGAGCAGTACTTC.

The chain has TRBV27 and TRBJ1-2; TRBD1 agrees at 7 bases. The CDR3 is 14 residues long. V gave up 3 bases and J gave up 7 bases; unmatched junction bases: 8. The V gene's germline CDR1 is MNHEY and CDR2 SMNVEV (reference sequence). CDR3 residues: CASSLGRGSFGYTF. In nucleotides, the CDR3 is TGTGCCAGCAGTTTGGGCAGGGGGTCGTTTGGCTACACCTTC.

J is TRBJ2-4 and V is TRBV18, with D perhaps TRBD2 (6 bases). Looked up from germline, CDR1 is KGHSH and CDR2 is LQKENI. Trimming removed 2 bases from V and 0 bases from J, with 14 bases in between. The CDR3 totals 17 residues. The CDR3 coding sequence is TGTGCCAGCTCACCAGTGTCTGGGGGACTAGCCAAAAACATTCAGTACTTC. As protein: CASSPVSGGLAKNIQYF.

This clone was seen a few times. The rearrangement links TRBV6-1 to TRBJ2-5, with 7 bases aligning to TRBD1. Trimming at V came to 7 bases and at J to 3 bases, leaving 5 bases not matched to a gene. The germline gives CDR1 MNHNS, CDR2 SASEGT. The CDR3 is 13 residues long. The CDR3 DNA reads TGTGCCAGCACCTCAGACAGGGAAGAGACCCAGTACTTC. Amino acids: CASTSDREETQYF.

CDR3 sequence: CASSFQAGGGTGELFF. In nucleotides, the CDR3 is TGCGCCAGCAGCTTTCAAGCGGGAGGAGGTACCGGGGAGCTGTTTTTT. The chain links TRBV5-1 to TRBJ2-2, with 9 bases matching TRBD2. CDR3 size: 16 residues. Germline lookup yields CDR1 SGHRS and CDR2 YFSETQ. V lost 2 bases and J lost 5; bases outside the gene matches: 7. Full variable domain (remainder filled in from reference TRBV5-1 and TRBJ2-2): KAGVTQTPRYLIKTRGQQVTLSCSPISGHRSVSWYQQTPGQGLQFLFEYFSETQRNKGNFPGRFSGRQFSNSRSEMNVSTLELGDSALYLCASSFQAGGGTGELFFGEGSRLTVL.

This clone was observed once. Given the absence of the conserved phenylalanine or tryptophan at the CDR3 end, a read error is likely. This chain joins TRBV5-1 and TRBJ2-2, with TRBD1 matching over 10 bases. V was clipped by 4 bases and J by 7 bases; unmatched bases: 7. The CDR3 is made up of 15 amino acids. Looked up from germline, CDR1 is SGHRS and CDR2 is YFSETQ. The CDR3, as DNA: TGCGCCAGCAGCCCGGGGACAGGGGACGGCGGGGAGCTGTTTCTT. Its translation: CASSPGTGDGGELFL.

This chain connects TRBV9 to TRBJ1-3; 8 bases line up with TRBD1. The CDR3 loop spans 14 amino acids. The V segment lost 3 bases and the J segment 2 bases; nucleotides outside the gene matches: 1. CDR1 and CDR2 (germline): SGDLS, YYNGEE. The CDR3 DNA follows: TGTGCCAGCAGCGCGACAGGGGCTGGAAACACCATATATTTT. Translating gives CASSATGAGNTIYF.

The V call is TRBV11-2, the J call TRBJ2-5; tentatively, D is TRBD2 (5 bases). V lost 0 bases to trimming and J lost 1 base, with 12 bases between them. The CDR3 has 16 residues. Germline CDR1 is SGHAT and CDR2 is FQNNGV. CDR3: CASSLELIGLQETQYF. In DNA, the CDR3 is TGTGCCAGCAGCTTAGAGTTGATCGGACTCCAAGAGACCCAGTACTTC.

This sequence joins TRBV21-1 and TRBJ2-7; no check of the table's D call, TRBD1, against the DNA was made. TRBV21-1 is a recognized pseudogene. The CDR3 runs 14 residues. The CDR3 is CASSGKAAQGEQYF. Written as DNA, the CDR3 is TGTGCCAGCAGCGGAAAGGCTGCACAGGGCGAGCAGTACTTC.